This T cell receptor (beta chain) was identified during a study of blood T cell repertoires in COVID-19. The age range of participants was about 18 to 89 years, with residence in around 22 US areas. Germline-derived CDR1 and CDR2 are LGHDT and YNNKEL (reference sequence). The CDR3 has 13 amino acids. V lost 1 base and J 8 bases, leaving 10 bases between the germline ends. How the authors handled the data: Reference gene primer amplification yielded estimated nucleated cell counts. Sequenced by immunoSEQ multiplex PCR; TCRdb stores in-frame clones only, minus some. For V, J and clone size, that table is used; D and trimming come from the DNA. The repertoire holds around 200,000 clones, with 80% to 90% as singletons.

V is TRBV3-1 (or the pseudogene TRBV3-2) and J is TRBJ2-3, with D unclear. The sequencing input was PBMCs or T cells enriched from blood (not recorded which). The receptor was derived from a woman in her thirties who had been exposed to COVID-19. The CDR3 here is CASSQGASRTQYF. The CDR3 nucleotides read TGTGCCAGCAGCCAAGGCGCTAGTCGTACGCAGTATTTT.